The rows below give T cell receptor beta chains drawn from one sample of a study of blood T cell repertoires in COVID-19. The data were produced by immunoSEQ multiplex PCR, yet TCRdb's version contains in-frame clones alone and is incomplete. The table includes roughly 100,000 clones, 75% to 90% detected once. Sequenced input: peripheral blood. These receptors all come from a man aged 60-69 years with acute or convalescent COVID-19. The CDR3 runs from the conserved cysteine through the conserved F or W. Each record gives: CDR3 protein, CDR3 DNA, clone size, D gene, V gene, J gene. The D gene is left open where the match is weak. Some rows mark clone size as missing; the rest say once, few, many or name a class of expanded clone.

cdr3_aa: CASSRGQLNTEAFF
cdr3_nt: TGCGCCAGCAGCCGCGGACAGTTAAACACTGAAGCTTTCTTT
clone_size: -
d_call: -
v_call: TRBV5-1
j_call: TRBJ1-1

cdr3_aa: CASSSRGLAAGELFF
cdr3_nt: TGTGCCAGCAGTTCGAGGGGGCTAGCCGCCGGGGAGCTGTTTTTT
clone_size: -
d_call: TRBD1
v_call: TRBV27
j_call: TRBJ2-2

cdr3_aa: CSVGGGSYNEQFF
cdr3_nt: TGCAGCGTTGGGGGGGGCTCCTACAATGAGCAGTTCTTC
clone_size: -
d_call: TRBD2
v_call: TRBV29-1
j_call: TRBJ2-1

cdr3_aa: CATSAGRAQETQYF
cdr3_nt: TGTGCCACCAGTGCCGGCAGGGCCCAAGAGACCCAGTACTTC
clone_size: -
d_call: -
v_call: TRBV24-1
j_call: TRBJ2-5

cdr3_aa: CASSLIAGANSPLHF
cdr3_nt: TGTGCCAGCAGCTTAATAGCAGGGGCCAATTCACCCCTCCACTTT
clone_size: -
d_call: -
v_call: TRBV11-2
j_call: TRBJ1-6

cdr3_aa: CASNRGNQPQHF
cdr3_nt: TGTGCCAGCAACAGGGGCAATCAGCCCCAGCATTTT
clone_size: -
d_call: -
v_call: TRBV2
j_call: TRBJ1-5

cdr3_aa: CAIGAGVTGELFF
cdr3_nt: TGTGCCATCGGAGCAGGGGTCACCGGGGAGCTGTTTTTT
clone_size: -
d_call: -
v_call: TRBV10-3
j_call: TRBJ2-2

cdr3_aa: CAISEGIGVGNSYGYTF
cdr3_nt: TGTGCCATCAGTGAGGGGATAGGGGTGGGGAACTCCTATGGCTACACCTTC
clone_size: -
d_call: -
v_call: TRBV10-3
j_call: TRBJ1-2

cdr3_aa: CASSRIGDSQETQYF
cdr3_nt: TGTGCCAGTAGCCGTATAGGGGACAGCCAAGAGACCCAGTACTTC
clone_size: -
d_call: TRBD1
v_call: TRBV19
j_call: TRBJ2-5

cdr3_aa: CAWGPPWGFGGNEKLFF
cdr3_nt: TGTGCCTGGGGTCCTCCCTGGGGCTTCGGAGGGAATGAAAAACTGTTTTTT
clone_size: -
d_call: -
v_call: TRBV30
j_call: TRBJ1-4

cdr3_aa: CASSRQGLGEQYF
cdr3_nt: TGTGCCAGCAGCCGACAGGGGCTAGGGGAGCAGTACTTC
clone_size: -
d_call: TRBD1
v_call: TRBV11-2
j_call: TRBJ2-7

cdr3_aa: CASSLLDRGQNTEAFF
cdr3_nt: TGTGCCAGCAGTTTATTGGACAGGGGGCAGAACACTGAAGCTTTCTTT
clone_size: -
d_call: TRBD1
v_call: TRBV28
j_call: TRBJ1-1

cdr3_aa: CASSKRDRVTYSNQPQHF
cdr3_nt: TGTGCCAGCAGCAAAAGGGACAGGGTAACATATAGCAATCAGCCCCAGCATTTT
clone_size: -
d_call: -
v_call: TRBV21-1
j_call: TRBJ1-5

cdr3_aa: CATSRETSATQYF
cdr3_nt: TGTGCCACCAGCAGGGAGACTAGCGCTACGCAGTATTTT
clone_size: -
d_call: TRBD2
v_call: TRBV15
j_call: TRBJ2-3

cdr3_aa: CASSFRPNEQFF
cdr3_nt: TGTGCCAGCAGTTTCCGTCCCAATGAGCAGTTCTTC
clone_size: -
d_call: -
v_call: TRBV28
j_call: TRBJ2-1

cdr3_aa: CASSVSTGLVLFF
cdr3_nt: TGTGCCAGCAGCGTTTCCACGGGACTAGTTCTCTTCTTC
clone_size: -
d_call: TRBD2
v_call: TRBV5-4
j_call: TRBJ2-1

cdr3_aa: CASSPRNQPQHF
cdr3_nt: TGTGCCAGCAGCCCCAGGAATCAGCCCCAGCATTTT
clone_size: few
d_call: -
v_call: TRBV6-2/TRBV6-3
j_call: TRBJ1-5

cdr3_aa: CASSRQLNQPQHF
cdr3_nt: TGTGCCAGCAGCCGACAACTCAATCAGCCCCAGCATTTT
clone_size: -
d_call: -
v_call: TRBV3-1/TRBV3-2
j_call: TRBJ1-5

cdr3_aa: CASKRGEGTTNTEAFF
cdr3_nt: TGTGCCAGTAAAAGGGGGGAGGGAACAACGAACACTGAAGCTTTCTTT
clone_size: -
d_call: -
v_call: TRBV19
j_call: TRBJ1-1

cdr3_aa: CASQGTGELFF
cdr3_nt: TGTGCCAGTCAGGGAACCGGGGAGCTGTTTTTT
clone_size: many
d_call: -
v_call: TRBV2
j_call: TRBJ2-2

cdr3_aa: CASSTSAWAGYTF
cdr3_nt: TGTGCCAGTAGCACAAGTGCGTGGGCGGGCTACACCTTC
clone_size: -
d_call: -
v_call: TRBV19
j_call: TRBJ1-2

cdr3_aa: CASSRGRGRMNTEAFF
cdr3_nt: TGTGCCAGCTCACGGGGTCGGGGTCGGATGAACACTGAAGCTTTCTTT
clone_size: once
d_call: -
v_call: TRBV18
j_call: TRBJ1-1

cdr3_aa: CATGRGLSNEKLFF
cdr3_nt: TGTGCCACCGGTAGGGGTCTGTCGAATGAAAAACTGTTTTTT
clone_size: -
d_call: -
v_call: TRBV15
j_call: TRBJ1-4

cdr3_aa: CASSRSGTTYEQYF
cdr3_nt: TGTGCCAGTAGTAGGTCGGGAACAACCTACGAGCAGTACTTC
clone_size: -
d_call: -
v_call: TRBV19
j_call: TRBJ2-7

cdr3_aa: CASSRPGGAGGNTIYF
cdr3_nt: TGTGCCAGCAGCCGACCAGGGGGCGCGGGCGGAAACACCATATATTTT
clone_size: -
d_call: TRBD1
v_call: TRBV5-4
j_call: TRBJ1-3

cdr3_aa: CASSLALYGYTF
cdr3_nt: TGTGCCAGCAGCTTAGCGTTATATGGCTACACCTTC
clone_size: -
d_call: -
v_call: TRBV7-2
j_call: TRBJ1-2

cdr3_aa: CASSSAGLAGVYEQFF
cdr3_nt: TGTGCCAGCAGCTCGGCGGGACTAGCGGGAGTTTATGAGCAGTTCTTC
clone_size: -
d_call: TRBD2
v_call: TRBV5-4
j_call: TRBJ2-1

cdr3_aa: CASSFAGHQETQYF
cdr3_nt: TGTGCCAGCAGCTTTGCGGGGCACCAAGAGACCCAGTACTTC
clone_size: -
d_call: -
v_call: TRBV11-3
j_call: TRBJ2-5

cdr3_aa: CASSRELAWSGELFF
cdr3_nt: TGTGCCAGCAGCCGGGAACTAGCTTGGTCCGGGGAGCTGTTTTTT
clone_size: once
d_call: -
v_call: TRBV14
j_call: TRBJ2-2

cdr3_aa: CASSPGVDNEQFF
cdr3_nt: TGTGCCAGCTCCCCAGGGGTTGACAATGAGCAGTTCTTC
clone_size: -
d_call: -
v_call: TRBV6-5
j_call: TRBJ2-1

cdr3_aa: CASSVGTSGTDTQYF
cdr3_nt: TGTGCCAGCAGCGTCGGGACTAGCGGGACAGATACGCAGTATTTT
clone_size: once
d_call: TRBD2
v_call: TRBV9
j_call: TRBJ2-3

cdr3_aa: CACSASGYNEQFF
cdr3_nt: TGTGCATGCTCGGCTAGCGGTTACAATGAGCAGTTCTTC
clone_size: -
d_call: TRBD2
v_call: TRBV5-4
j_call: TRBJ2-1

cdr3_aa: CASSLNRGRQETQYF
cdr3_nt: TGTGCCAGCTCTCTGAACAGGGGGCGGCAAGAGACCCAGTACTTC
clone_size: -
d_call: TRBD1
v_call: TRBV2
j_call: TRBJ2-5

cdr3_aa: CASSLDGSQSSYNEQFF
cdr3_nt: TGTGCCAGCAGCTTGGACGGTAGCCAAAGCTCCTACAATGAGCAGTTCTTC
clone_size: -
d_call: -
v_call: TRBV5-5
j_call: TRBJ2-1

cdr3_aa: CAWNLGQMNTEAFF
cdr3_nt: TGTGCCTGGAACCTGGGACAGATGAACACTGAAGCTTTCTTT
clone_size: few
d_call: TRBD1
v_call: TRBV30
j_call: TRBJ1-1

cdr3_aa: CSVEDRLQGWGKLFF
cdr3_nt: TGCAGCGTTGAAGATAGGCTGCAGGGGTGGGGAAAACTGTTTTTT
clone_size: -
d_call: -
v_call: TRBV29-1
j_call: TRBJ1-4

cdr3_aa: CASSFQGPHEKLFF
cdr3_nt: TGTGCCAGCAGTTTTCAGGGCCCGCATGAAAAACTGTTTTTT
clone_size: -
d_call: -
v_call: TRBV28
j_call: TRBJ1-4

cdr3_aa: CASSLDRSYGYTF
cdr3_nt: TGTGCCAGCAGCTTAGACAGGAGCTATGGCTACACCTTC
clone_size: -
d_call: -
v_call: TRBV7-8
j_call: TRBJ1-2

cdr3_aa: CASSAVGTGGNEQYF
cdr3_nt: TGCGCCAGCAGCGCCGTCGGGACAGGGGGTAACGAGCAGTACTTC
clone_size: once
d_call: TRBD1
v_call: TRBV5-1
j_call: TRBJ2-7

cdr3_aa: CASSSGSGANVLTF
cdr3_nt: TGTGCCAGCAGCTCGGGCTCTGGGGCCAACGTCCTGACTTTC
clone_size: -
d_call: -
v_call: TRBV2
j_call: TRBJ2-6

cdr3_aa: CASATMAGANVLTF
cdr3_nt: TGTGCCAGCGCCACAATGGCTGGGGCCAACGTCCTGACTTTC
clone_size: once
d_call: -
v_call: TRBV6-5
j_call: TRBJ2-6

cdr3_aa: CASSPTYNEQFF
cdr3_nt: TGTGCCAGCAGTCCCACCTACAATGAGCAGTTCTTC
clone_size: -
d_call: -
v_call: TRBV27
j_call: TRBJ2-1

cdr3_aa: CASSGGGAGETQYF
cdr3_nt: TGTGCCAGCAGTGGAGGAGGCGCGGGAGAGACCCAGTACTTC
clone_size: -
d_call: -
v_call: TRBV25-1
j_call: TRBJ2-5

cdr3_aa: CASSPGTTTDTQYF
cdr3_nt: TGTGCCAGCAGTCCAGGGACTACCACAGATACGCAGTATTTT
clone_size: -
d_call: TRBD2
v_call: TRBV28
j_call: TRBJ2-3

cdr3_aa: CASRPLPGQNYGYTF
cdr3_nt: TGTGCCAGCAGACCTCTCCCGGGACAGAACTATGGCTACACCTTC
clone_size: -
d_call: TRBD1
v_call: TRBV28
j_call: TRBJ1-2

cdr3_aa: CASSAGGNKYEQYF
cdr3_nt: TGCGCCAGCAGTGCGGGGGGGAATAAGTACGAGCAGTACTTC
clone_size: -
d_call: TRBD2
v_call: TRBV10-1
j_call: TRBJ2-7

cdr3_aa: CASGAGRITDTQYF
cdr3_nt: TGTGCCAGTGGGGCGGGGCGGATCACAGATACGCAGTATTTT
clone_size: -
d_call: -
v_call: TRBV19
j_call: TRBJ2-3

cdr3_aa: CASSLFAGGNTGELFF
cdr3_nt: TGTGCCAGCAGTCTCTTTGCGGGAGGAAACACCGGGGAGCTGTTTTTT
clone_size: -
d_call: TRBD2
v_call: TRBV6-4
j_call: TRBJ2-2

cdr3_aa: CASNRGQNTEAFF
cdr3_nt: TGTGCCAGCAACAGGGGGCAGAACACTGAAGCTTTCTTT
clone_size: -
d_call: TRBD1
v_call: TRBV2
j_call: TRBJ1-1

cdr3_aa: CASSLDQGTDTQYF
cdr3_nt: TGCGCCAGCAGCTTGGACCAGGGCACAGATACGCAGTATTTT
clone_size: -
d_call: -
v_call: TRBV5-1
j_call: TRBJ2-3

cdr3_aa: CATSTWTSGRPDEQFF
cdr3_nt: TGTGCCACCAGCACGTGGACTAGCGGGAGACCGGATGAGCAGTTCTTC
clone_size: -
d_call: TRBD2
v_call: TRBV15
j_call: TRBJ2-1

cdr3_aa: CASSINGQDTGELFF
cdr3_nt: TGTGCCAGCAGTATAAACGGACAAGACACCGGGGAGCTGTTTTTT
clone_size: -
d_call: -
v_call: TRBV6-6
j_call: TRBJ2-2

cdr3_aa: CASSSLAGETQYF
cdr3_nt: TGTGCCAGCTCATCTCTAGCGGGAGAGACGCAGTATTTT
clone_size: -
d_call: TRBD2
v_call: TRBV18
j_call: TRBJ2-3